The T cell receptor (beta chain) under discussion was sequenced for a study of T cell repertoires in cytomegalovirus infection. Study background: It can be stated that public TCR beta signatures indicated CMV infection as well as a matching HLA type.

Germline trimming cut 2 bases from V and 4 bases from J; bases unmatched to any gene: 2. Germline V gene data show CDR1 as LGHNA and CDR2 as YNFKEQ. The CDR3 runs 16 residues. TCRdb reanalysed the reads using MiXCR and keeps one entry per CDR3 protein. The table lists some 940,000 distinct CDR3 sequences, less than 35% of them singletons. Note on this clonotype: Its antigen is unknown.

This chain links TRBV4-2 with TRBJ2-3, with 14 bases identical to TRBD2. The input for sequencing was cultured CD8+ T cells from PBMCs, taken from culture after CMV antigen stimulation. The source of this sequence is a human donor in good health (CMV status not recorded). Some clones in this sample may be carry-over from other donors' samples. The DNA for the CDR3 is TGTGCCAGCAGCCAAAAGGGACTAGCGGGGGCAGATACGCAGTATTTT. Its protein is CASSQKGLAGADTQYF.